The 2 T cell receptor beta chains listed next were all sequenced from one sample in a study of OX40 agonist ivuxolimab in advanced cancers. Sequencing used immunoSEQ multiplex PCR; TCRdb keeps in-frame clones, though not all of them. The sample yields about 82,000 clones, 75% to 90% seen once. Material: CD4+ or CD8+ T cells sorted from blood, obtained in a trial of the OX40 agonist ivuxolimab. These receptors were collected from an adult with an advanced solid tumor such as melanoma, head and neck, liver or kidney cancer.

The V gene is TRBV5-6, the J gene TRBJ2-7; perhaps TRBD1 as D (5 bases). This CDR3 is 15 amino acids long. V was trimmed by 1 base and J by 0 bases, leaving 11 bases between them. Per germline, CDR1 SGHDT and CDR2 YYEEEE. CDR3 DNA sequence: TGTGCCAGCAGCTTGAGGGGAAGGAGCTCCTACGAGCAGTACTTC. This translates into CASSLRGRSSYEQYF.

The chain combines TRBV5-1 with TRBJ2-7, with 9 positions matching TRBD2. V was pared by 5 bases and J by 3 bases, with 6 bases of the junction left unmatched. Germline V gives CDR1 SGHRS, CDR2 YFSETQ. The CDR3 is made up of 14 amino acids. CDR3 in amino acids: CASRPSGELYEQYF. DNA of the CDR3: TGCGCCAGCAGACCTAGCGGGGAGCTCTACGAGCAGTACTTC.